This record looks at one T cell receptor (beta chain) sequence and its context. Its antigen is not identified. This CDR3 is built from 15 residues. Germline assignment: CDR1 LNHNV and CDR2 YYDKDF (reference sequence). With 3 bases removed from V and 0 bases from J, the gap between germline ends came to 11 bases. The data derive from a study of shared clonotypes between healthy human individuals. Study overall: Used for every donor were three CD4 naive, three CD4 memory, two CD8 naive and one CD8 memory plate.

In the authors' workflow: Because ImmunoSEQ provided only junction sequences with no quality scores, the filtering differed. Generated by immunoSEQ multiplex PCR, the TCRdb table keeps only in-frame clones and is missing some. V, J and clone size were drawn from that table, and D and trimming were deduced from the DNA. The profile covers 2 million to 2.5 million clones, with approximately 94% appearing a single time and 1.7% taken by the ten largest. Study results and limitations: A handful of donors shared approximately 5% of their naive CD4 clonotypes. The study found lower generation probabilities in non-shared clonotypes than in those shared by all four donors.

CD45RO-negative CD8 cells positively selected for CCR7 made up the naive population, which excluded terminally differentiated effector memory CD45RA+ cells. The chain has TRBV15 and TRBJ1-1; the D gene is possibly TRBD1 (6 bases). The source is a man between 18 and 29 years old in good health. Some clones in this sample may be carry-over from other donors' samples. The sequencing input was naive CD8+ T cells from PBMCs. For the CDR3, the DNA is TGTGCCACCAGCAGTATGGGGGCCCTGAACACTGAAGCTTTCTTT. Translation gives CATSSMGALNTEAFF.